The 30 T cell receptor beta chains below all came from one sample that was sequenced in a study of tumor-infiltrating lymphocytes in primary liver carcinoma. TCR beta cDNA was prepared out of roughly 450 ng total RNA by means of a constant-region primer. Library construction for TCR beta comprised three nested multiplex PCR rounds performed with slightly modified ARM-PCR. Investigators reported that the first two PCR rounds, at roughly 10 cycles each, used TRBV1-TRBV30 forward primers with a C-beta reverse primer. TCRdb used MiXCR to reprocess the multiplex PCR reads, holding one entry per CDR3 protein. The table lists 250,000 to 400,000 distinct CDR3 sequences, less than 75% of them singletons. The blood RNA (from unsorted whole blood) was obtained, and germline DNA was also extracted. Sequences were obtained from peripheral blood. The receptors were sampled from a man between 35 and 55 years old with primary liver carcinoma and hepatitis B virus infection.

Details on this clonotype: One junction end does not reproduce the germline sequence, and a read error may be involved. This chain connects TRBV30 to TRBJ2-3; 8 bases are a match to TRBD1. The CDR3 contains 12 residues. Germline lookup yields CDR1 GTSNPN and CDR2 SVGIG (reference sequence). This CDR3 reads CTWTGIVDTQYF. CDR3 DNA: TGTACCTGGACAGGGATAGTGGATACGCAGTATTTT.

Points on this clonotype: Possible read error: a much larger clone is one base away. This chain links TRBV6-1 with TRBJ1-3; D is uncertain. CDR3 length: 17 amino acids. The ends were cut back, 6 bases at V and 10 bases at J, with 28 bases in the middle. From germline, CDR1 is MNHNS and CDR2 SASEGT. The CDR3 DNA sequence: TGTGCCAGCAGGGTGCTCGGTAGGACCGCCCTAAAAATGACCATATATTTT. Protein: CASRVLGRTALKMTIYF.

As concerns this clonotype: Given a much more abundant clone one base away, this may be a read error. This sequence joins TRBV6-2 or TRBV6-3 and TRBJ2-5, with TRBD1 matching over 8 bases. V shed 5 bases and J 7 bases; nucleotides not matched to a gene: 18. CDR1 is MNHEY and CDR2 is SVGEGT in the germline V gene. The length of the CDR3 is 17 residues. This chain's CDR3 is CASSRTPRGRFGGTQYF. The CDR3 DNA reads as TGTGCCAGCAGTCGAACCCCCAGGGGGCGATTCGGCGGGACCCAGTACTTC.

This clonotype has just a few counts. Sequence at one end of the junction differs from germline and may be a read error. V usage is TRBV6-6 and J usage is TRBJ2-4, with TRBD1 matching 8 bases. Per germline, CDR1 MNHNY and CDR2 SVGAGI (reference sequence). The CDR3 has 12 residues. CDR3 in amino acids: CASSQGANIPYF. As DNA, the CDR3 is TGTGCCAGCAGCCAGGGGGCGAACATTCCGTACTTC.

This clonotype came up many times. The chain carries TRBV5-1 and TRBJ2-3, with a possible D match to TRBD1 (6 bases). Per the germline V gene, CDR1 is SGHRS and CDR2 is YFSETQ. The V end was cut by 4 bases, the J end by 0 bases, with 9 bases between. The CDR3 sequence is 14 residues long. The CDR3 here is CASSIQGSTDTQYF. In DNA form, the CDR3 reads TGCGCCAGCAGCATACAGGGCAGCACAGATACGCAGTATTTT.

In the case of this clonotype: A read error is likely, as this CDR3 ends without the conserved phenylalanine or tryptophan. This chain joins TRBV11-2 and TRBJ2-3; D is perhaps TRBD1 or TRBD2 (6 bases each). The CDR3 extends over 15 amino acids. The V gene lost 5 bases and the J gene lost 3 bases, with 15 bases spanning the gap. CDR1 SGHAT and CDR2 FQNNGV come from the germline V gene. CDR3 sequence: CASSPGGGRTDTQYC. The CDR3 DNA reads TGTGCCAGCAGCCCGGGTGGGGGGCGAACAGATACGCAGTATTGT.

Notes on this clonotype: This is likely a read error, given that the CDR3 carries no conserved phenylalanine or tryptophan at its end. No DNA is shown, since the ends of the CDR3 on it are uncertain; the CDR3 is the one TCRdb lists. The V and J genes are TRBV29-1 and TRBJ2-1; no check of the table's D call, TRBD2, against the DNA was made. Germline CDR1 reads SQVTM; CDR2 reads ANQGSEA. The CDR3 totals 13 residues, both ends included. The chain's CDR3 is CSVVRDSQDEQFS.

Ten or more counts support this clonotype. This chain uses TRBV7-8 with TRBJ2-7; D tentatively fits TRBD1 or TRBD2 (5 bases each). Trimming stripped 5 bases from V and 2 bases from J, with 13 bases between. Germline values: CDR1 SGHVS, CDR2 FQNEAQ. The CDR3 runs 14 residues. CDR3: CASSPTGTTYEQYF. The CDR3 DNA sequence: TGTGCCAGCAGCCCTACCGGGACGACCTACGAGCAGTACTTC.

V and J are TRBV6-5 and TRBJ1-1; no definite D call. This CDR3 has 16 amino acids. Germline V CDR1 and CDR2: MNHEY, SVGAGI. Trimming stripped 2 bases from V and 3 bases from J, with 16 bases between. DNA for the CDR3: TGTGCCAGCAGTTACCGGCCGCGCGTCATGCACACTGAAGCTTTCTTT. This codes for CASSYRPRVMHTEAFF.

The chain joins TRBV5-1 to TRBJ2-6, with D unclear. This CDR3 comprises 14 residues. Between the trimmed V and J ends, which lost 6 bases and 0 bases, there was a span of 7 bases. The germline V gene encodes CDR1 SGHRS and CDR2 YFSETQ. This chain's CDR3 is CASMAPSGANVLTF. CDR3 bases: TGCGCCAGCATGGCCCCCTCTGGGGCCAACGTCCTGACTTTC.

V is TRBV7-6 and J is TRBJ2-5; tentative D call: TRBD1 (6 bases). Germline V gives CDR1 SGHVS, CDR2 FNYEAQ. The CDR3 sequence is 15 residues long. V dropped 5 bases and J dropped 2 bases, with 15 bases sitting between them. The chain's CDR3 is CASSRPGTRQETQYF. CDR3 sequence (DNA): TGTGCCAGCAGCCGCCCCGGGACACGGCAAGAGACCCAGTACTTC.

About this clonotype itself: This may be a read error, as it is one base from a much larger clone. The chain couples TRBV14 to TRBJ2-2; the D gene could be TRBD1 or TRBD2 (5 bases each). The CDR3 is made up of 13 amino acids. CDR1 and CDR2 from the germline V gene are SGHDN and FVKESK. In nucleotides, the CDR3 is TGTGTCAGCAGGGTCGGAGGTACCGGGGAGCTGTTTTTT. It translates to CVSRVGGTGELFF.

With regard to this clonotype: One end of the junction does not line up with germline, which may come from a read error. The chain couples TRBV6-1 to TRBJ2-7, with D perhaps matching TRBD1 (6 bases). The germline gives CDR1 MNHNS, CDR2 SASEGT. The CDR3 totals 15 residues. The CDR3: CASSKRTDLSCEQYF. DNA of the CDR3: TGTGCCAGCAGTAAAAGGACAGATCTTTCCTGCGAGCAGTACTTC.

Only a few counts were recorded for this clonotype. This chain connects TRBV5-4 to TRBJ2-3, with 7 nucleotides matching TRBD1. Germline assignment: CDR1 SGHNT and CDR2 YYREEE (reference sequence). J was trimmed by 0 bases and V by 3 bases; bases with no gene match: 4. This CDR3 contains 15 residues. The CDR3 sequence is CASSSSTGSTDTQYF. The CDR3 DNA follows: TGTGCCAGCAGCTCCTCGACAGGGAGCACAGATACGCAGTATTTT.

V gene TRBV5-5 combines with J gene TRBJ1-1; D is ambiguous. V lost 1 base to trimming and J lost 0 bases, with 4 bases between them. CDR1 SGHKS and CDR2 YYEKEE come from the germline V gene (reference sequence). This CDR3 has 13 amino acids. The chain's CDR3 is CASSLTVNTEAFF. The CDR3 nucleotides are TGTGCCAGCAGCTTGACCGTGAACACTGAAGCTTTCTTT.

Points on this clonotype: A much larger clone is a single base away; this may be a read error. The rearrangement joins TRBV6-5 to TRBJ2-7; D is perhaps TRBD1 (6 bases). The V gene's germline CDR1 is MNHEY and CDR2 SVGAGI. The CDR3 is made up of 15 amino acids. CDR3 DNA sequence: TGTGCCAACAGTTACTCGGATACAGGGAGTGGGGAGCAGTACTTC. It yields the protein CANSYSDTGSGEQYF.

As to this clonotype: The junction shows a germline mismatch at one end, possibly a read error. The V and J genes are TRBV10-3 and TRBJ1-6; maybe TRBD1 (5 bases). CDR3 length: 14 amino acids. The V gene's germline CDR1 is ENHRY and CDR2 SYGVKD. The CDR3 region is CAVRADTNNSPLHF. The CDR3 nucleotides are TGCGCCGTCAGAGCGGACACCAATAATTCACCCCTCCACTTT.

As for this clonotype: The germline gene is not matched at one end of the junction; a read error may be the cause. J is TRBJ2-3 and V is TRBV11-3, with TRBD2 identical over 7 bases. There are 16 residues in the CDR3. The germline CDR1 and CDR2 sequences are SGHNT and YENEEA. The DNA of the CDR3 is TGTGCCGGCAGCCGAGGGTCCGGCGGGAGCATAGATACGCAGTATTTT. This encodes CAGSRGSGGSIDTQYF.

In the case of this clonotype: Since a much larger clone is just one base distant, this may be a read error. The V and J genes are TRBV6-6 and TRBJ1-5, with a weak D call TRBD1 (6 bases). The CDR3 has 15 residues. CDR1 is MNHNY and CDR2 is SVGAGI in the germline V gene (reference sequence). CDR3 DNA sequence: TGTGTCAGCAGGACACGGGGGCTGAGCAATCAGCCCCAGCATTTT. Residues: CVSRTRGLSNQPQHF.

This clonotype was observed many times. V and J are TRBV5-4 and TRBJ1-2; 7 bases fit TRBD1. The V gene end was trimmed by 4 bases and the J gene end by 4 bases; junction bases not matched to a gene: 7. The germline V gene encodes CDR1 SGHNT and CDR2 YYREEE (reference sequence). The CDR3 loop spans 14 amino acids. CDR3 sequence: CASSPTGSSYGYTF. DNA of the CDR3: TGTGCCAGCAGCCCGACAGGGTCATCCTATGGCTACACCTTC.

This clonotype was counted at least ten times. CDR3 sequence reads: CASSAGINTDTQYF. In DNA, the CDR3 is TGTGCCAGCAGCGCAGGGATTAATACAGATACGCAGTATTTT. This sequence joins TRBV6-1 and TRBJ2-3; D might be TRBD1 (5 bases). V was clipped by 6 bases and J by 3 bases, with 13 bases between them. Looked up from germline, CDR1 is MNHNS and CDR2 is SASEGT. The CDR3 length is 14 residues.

The CDR3 spells CASSHTNGGITF. CDR3 in DNA: TGCGCCAGCAGTCACACCAACGGGGGAATCACCTTC. The V gene is TRBV23-1, the J gene TRBJ1-2, with D perhaps matching TRBD1 (5 bases). TRBV23-1 is identified as an open reading frame with a role that is uncertain. V lost 3 bases and J lost 13, with 15 bases in between. There are 12 residues in the CDR3.

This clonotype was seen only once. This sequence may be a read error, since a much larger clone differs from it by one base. CDR3 DNA: TGCGCCAGAAGCCCGGGACCCCGAGAGAACACTGAAGCTTTCTTT. Translated: CARSPGPRENTEAFF. J is TRBJ1-1 and V is TRBV4-3, with a possible D match to TRBD1 (5 bases). In germline, CDR1 is LGHNA, CDR2 YSLEER. This CDR3 has 15 residues.

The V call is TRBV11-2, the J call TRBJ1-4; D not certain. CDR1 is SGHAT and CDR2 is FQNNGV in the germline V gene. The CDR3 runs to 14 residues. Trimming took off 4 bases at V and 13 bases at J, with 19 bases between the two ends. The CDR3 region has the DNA TGTGCCAGCAGCTCTCTGGCAGATCTTGAGGGACTGTTTTTT. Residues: CASSSLADLEGLFF.

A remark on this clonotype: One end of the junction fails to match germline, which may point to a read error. CDR3 sequence (DNA): TGTGCCAGCAGATTGGACGGGACTTATGTTTCCGGTGGCTACAGCTTC. This translates into CASRLDGTYVSGGYSF. This chain joins TRBV11-2 and TRBJ1-2, with a weak D call TRBD1 (5 bases). Germline V gene data show CDR1 as SGHAT and CDR2 as FQNNGV. The CDR3 runs to 16 residues.

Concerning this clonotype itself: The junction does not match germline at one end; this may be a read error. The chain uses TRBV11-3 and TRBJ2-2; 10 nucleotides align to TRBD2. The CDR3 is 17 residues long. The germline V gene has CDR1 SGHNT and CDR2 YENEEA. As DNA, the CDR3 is TGTGCCAGCAACCCTACCCGCACTAGCGGGAACACCGGGGAGCTGTTATTT. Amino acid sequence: CASNPTRTSGNTGELLF.

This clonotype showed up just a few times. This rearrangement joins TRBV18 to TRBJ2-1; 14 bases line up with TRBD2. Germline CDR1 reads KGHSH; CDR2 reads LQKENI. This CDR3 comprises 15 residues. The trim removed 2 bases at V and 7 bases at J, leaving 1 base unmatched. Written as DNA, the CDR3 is TGTGCCAGCTCACCAGGGACTAGCGGGAGAAATGAGCAGTTCTTC. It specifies CASSPGTSGRNEQFF.

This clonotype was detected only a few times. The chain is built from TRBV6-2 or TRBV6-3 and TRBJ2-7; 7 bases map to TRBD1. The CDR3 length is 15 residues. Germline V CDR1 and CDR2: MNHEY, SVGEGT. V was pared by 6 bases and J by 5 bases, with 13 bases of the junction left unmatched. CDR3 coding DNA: TGTGCCAGCAGCGCCGGGACAGCTTATCACAACGAGCAGTACTTC. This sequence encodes CASSAGTAYHNEQYF.

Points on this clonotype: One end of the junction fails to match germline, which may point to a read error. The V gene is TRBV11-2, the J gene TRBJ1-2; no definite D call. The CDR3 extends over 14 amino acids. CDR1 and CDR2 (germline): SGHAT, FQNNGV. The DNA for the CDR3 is TGTGCAAGCAGCTTAGGGCCCGGCGACTATGGCTACACCTTC. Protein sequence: CASSLGPGDYGYTF.

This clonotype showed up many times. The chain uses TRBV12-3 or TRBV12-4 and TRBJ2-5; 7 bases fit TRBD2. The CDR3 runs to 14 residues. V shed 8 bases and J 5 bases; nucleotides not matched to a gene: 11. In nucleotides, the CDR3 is TGTGCCAGCGGGAGGGGTCTAAATCGGGAGACCCAGTACTTC. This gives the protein CASGRGLNRETQYF.